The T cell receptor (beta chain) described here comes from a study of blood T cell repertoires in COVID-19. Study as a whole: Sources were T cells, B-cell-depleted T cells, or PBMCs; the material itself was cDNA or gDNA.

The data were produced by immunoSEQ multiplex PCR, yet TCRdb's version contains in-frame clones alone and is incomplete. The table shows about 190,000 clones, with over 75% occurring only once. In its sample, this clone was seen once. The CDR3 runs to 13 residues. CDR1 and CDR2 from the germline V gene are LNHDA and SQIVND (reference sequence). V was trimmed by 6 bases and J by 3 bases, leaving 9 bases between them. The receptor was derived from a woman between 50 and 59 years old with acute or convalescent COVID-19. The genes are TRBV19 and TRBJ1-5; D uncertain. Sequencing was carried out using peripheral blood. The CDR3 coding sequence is TGTGCCAGTAGGGAACAGCTCAATCAGCCCCAGCATTTT. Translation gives CASREQLNQPQHF.